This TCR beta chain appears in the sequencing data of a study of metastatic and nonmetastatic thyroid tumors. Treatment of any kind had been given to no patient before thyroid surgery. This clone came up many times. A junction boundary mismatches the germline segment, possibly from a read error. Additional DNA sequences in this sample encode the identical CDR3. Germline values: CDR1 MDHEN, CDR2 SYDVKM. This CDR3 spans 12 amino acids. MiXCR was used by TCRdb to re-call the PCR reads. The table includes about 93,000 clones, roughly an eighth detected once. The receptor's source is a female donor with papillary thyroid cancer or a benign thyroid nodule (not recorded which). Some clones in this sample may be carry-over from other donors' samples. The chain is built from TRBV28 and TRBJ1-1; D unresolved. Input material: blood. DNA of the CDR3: TGTGCTAGCACCTCCCCCTCGAGAGAAGCTTTCTTT. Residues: CASTSPSREAFF. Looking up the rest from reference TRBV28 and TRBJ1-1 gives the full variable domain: DVKVTQSSRYLVKRTGEKVFLECVQDMDHENMFWYRQDPGLGLRLIYFSYDVKMKEKGDIPEGYSVSREKKERFSLILESASTNQTSMYLCASTSPSREAFFGQGTRLTVV.